This section outlines one T cell receptor beta chain sequence together with its context. These data come from a study of T cells expressing NK-cell markers. With UMIs, 5'RACE template switching was used to make TCR beta cDNA. TCRdb reprocessed the 5' RACE reads and keeps a single row for each CDR3 protein, giving no DNA. The sample holds about 460,000 distinct CDR3 sequences. Per germline, CDR1 SGHRS and CDR2 YFSETQ. This CDR3 region has 16 residues. The TCR was taken from a woman in her forties or fifties in good health. This chain uses TRBV5-1 with TRBJ2-6; no DNA is available, so the TRBD1 call from TCRdb remains unchecked. The specimen was blood T cells: a sorted CD56 or NKG2C T cell subset, CD4+ or CD8+ T cells, or bulk PBMC T cells (not recorded which). CDR3 region: CASTQGAISGANVLTF.